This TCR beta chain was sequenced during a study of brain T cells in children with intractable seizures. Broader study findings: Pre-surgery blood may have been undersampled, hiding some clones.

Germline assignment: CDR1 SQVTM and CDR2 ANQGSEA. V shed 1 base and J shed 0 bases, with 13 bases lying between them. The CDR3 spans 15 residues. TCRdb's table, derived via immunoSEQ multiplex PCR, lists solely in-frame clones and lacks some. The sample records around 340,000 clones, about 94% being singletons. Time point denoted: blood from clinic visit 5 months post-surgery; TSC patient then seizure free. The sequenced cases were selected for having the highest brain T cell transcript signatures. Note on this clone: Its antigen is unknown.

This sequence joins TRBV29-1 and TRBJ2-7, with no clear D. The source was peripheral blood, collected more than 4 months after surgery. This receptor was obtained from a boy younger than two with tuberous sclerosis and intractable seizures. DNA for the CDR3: TGCAGCGTTGAAGTCGTCGGTGTAAGCTCCTACGAGCAGTACTTC. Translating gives CSVEVVGVSSYEQYF.